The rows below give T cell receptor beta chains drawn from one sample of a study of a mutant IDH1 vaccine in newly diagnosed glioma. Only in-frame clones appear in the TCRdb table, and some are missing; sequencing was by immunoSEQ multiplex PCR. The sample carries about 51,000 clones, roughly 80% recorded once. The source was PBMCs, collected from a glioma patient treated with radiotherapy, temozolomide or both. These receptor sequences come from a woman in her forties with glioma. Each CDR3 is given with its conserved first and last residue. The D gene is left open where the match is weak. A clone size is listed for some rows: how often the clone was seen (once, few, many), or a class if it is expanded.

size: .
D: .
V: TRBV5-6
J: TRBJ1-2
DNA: TGTGCCAGCACCCTGACAGAGATCTATGGCTACACCTTC
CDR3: CASTLTEIYGYTF

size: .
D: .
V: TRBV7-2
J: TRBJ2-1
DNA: TGTGCCAGCAGCTTATCGTTCGGCGGTCACAATGAGCAGTTCTTC
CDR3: CASSLSFGGHNEQFF

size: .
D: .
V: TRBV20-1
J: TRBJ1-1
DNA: TGCAGTGCTGATACAGGAACTGAAGCTTTCTTT
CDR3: CSADTGTEAFF

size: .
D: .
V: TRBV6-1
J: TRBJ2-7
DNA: TGTGCCAGCAGTGAAAGCGCGTGGGAGCAGTACTTC
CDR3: CASSESAWEQYF

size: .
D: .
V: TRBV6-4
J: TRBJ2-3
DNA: TGTGCCAGCAGTGATGGAACTAGCCTTACAGATACGCAGTATTTT
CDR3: CASSDGTSLTDTQYF

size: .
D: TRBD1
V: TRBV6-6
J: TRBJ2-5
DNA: TGTGCCAGCAGTTCGGTAGAGGGGGCGAGGGAGACCCAGTACTTC
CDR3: CASSSVEGARETQYF

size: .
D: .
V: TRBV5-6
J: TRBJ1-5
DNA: TGTGCCAGCAGCCGTTTCGGGGGAGGCAATCAGCCCCAGCATTTT
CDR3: CASSRFGGGNQPQHF

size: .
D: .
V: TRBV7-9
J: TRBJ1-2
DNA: TGTGCCAGCAGCTCTAGTAACTATGGCTACACCTTC
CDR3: CASSSSNYGYTF

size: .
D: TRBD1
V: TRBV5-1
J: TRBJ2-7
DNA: TGCGCCAGCAGCCATGGGGACAGACCCTACGAGCAGTACTTC
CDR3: CASSHGDRPYEQYF

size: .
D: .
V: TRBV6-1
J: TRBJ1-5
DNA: TGTGCCAGCAGTGATCTACCGGTAGGGCATCAGCCCCAGCATTTT
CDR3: CASSDLPVGHQPQHF

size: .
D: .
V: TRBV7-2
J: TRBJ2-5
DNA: TGTGCCAGCAGCTTAACGGGTAAAGAGACCCAGTACTTC
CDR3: CASSLTGKETQYF

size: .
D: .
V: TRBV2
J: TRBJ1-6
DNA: TGTGCCAGCAGTGAAGAGGGAGGCCCCCTCCACTTT
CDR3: CASSEEGGPLHF

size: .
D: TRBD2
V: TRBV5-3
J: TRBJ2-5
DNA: TGTGCCAGAAGCTTGGCGGGGGGGCCATGGAAGACCCAGTACTTC
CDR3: CARSLAGGPWKTQYF

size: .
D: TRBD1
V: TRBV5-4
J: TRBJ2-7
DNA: TGTGCCAGCAGCTTGGGTACAGGGGGCTCCTACGAGCAGTACTTC
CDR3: CASSLGTGGSYEQYF

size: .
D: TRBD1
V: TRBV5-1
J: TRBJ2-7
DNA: TGCGCCAGCAGCCTCCCCCGCGACAGGGGTCTTATCGGCGAGCAGTACTTC
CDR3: CASSLPRDRGLIGEQYF

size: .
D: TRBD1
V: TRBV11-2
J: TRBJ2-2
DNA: TGTGCCAGCAGAGGTCGGACAGGCTCGAACACCGGGGAGCTGTTTTTT
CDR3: CASRGRTGSNTGELFF

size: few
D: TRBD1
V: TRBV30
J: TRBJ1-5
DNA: TGTGCCTGGAGCGTATCCGGCGGGACAGGGAAAGAGCCCCAGCATTTT
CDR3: CAWSVSGGTGKEPQHF

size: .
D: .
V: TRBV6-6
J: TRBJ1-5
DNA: TGTGCCAGCAGGATTCGCAGTTTGCCCCAGCATTTT
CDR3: CASRIRSLPQHF

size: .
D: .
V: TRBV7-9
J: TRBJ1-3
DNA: TGTGCCAGCAACCAAGGGGGGGAAATTGGAAACACCATATATTTT
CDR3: CASNQGGEIGNTIYF

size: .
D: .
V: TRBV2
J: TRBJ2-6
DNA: TGTGCCAGCAGTTTAACTAGCTCTGGGGCCAACGTCCTGACTTTC
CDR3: CASSLTSSGANVLTF

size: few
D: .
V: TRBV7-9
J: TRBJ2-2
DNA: TGTGCCAGCAGCTTAGGGGAGCTGTTTTTT
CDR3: CASSLGELFF

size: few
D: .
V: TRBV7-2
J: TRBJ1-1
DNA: TGTGCCAGCAGCCCAAAGCGGGGGCGTGACACTGAAGCTTTCTTT
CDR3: CASSPKRGRDTEAFF

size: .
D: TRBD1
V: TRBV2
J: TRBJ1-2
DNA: TGTGCCAGCAGCAGGGACAGAAACTATGGCTACACCTTC
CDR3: CASSRDRNYGYTF

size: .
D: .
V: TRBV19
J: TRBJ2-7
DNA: TGTGCCAGTAGTCTCTCCATGGTTACCGAGCAGTACTTC
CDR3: CASSLSMVTEQYF

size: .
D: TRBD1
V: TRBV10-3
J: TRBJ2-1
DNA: TGTGCCACCAGGGACAGGGAAAGTCATGAGCAGTTCTTC
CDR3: CATRDRESHEQFF

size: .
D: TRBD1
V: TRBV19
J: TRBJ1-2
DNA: TGTGCCAGTAGTCGACAGGGGACGATCGGCTACACCTTC
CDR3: CASSRQGTIGYTF

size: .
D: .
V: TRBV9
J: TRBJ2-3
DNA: TGTGCCAGCAGCGTACGGTCCGGGGGCACAGATACGCAGTATTTT
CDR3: CASSVRSGGTDTQYF

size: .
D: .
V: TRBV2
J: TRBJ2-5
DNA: TGTGCCAGCAGTGAGAGGGGACCCGGGTGGACCCAGTACTTC
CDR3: CASSERGPGWTQYF

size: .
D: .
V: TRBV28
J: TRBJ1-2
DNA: TGTGCCAGCCTCAGGGGCTTTAGCTATGGCTACACCTTC
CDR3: CASLRGFSYGYTF

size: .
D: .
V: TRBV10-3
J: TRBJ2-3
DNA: TGTGCCATCAGTGACTCGGCTTCTAGCACAGATACGCAGTATTTT
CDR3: CAISDSASSTDTQYF

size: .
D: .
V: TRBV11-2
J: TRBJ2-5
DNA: TGTGCCAGCTTCCCCTATACTGGACCAAAAGAGACCCAGTACTTC
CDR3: CASFPYTGPKETQYF

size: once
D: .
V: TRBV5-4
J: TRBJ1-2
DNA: TGTGCCAGCAGCTTGCCGGACGGGTATGGCTACACCTTC
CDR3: CASSLPDGYGYTF

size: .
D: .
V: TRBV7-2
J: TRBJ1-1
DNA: TGTGCCAGCAGCTTAAACAGGGCGGCCACTGAAGCTTTCTTT
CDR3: CASSLNRAATEAFF

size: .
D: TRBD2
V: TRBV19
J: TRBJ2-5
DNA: TGTGCCAGTAGTATAGGTAGCGGGGGGGCCAGGGAGACCCAGTACTTC
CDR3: CASSIGSGGARETQYF

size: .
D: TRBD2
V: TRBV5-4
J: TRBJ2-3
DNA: TGTGCCAGCAGCTTGCTAGGTGCGGGGGGCAAAGATACGCAGTATTTT
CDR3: CASSLLGAGGKDTQYF

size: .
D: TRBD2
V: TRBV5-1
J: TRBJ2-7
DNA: TGCGCCAGCAAAGAGACTAGCGGGGGGCCATGGGACGAGCAGTACTTC
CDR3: CASKETSGGPWDEQYF

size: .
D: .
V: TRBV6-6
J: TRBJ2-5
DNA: TGTGCCAGCAGTTACTTAGCGAGCCAAGAGACCCAGTACTTC
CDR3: CASSYLASQETQYF

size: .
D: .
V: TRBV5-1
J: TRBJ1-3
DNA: TGCGCCAGCAGCCCAGGGATCGGAAACACCATATATTTT
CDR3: CASSPGIGNTIYF

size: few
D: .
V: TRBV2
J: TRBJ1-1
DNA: TGTGCCAGCAGTGGTGACGCCACGGAAGCTTTCTTT
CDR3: CASSGDATEAFF

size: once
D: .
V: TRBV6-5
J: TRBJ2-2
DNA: TGTGCCAGCAGGGCAGGGGTGAACACCGGGGAGCTGTTTTTT
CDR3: CASRAGVNTGELFF

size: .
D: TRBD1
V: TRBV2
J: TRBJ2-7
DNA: TGTGCCAGTACAGGGGGAGTAAAGTACGAGCAGTACTTC
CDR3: CASTGGVKYEQYF

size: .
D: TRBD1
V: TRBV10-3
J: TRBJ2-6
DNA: TGTGCCATCAGGCGGTGGGACAGGGACGCCTCTGGGGCCAACGTCCTGACTTTC
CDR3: CAIRRWDRDASGANVLTF

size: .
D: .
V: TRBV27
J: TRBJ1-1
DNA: TGTGCCAGCAGTTGGGAGAGTGGGGCTGAAGCTTTCTTT
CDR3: CASSWESGAEAFF

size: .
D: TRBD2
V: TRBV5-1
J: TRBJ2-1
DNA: TGCGCCAGCAGCGGGGGCGGGGGGGATAATGAGCAGTTCTTC
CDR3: CASSGGGGDNEQFF

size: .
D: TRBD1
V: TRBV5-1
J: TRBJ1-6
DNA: TGCGCCAGCAGCCGGGGACAGGGGAGGGATTCACCCCTCCACTTT
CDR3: CASSRGQGRDSPLHF

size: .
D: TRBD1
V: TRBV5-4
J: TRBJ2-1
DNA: TGTGCCAGCAGCCTCCCGACAGGGGGAAGTTACAATGAGCAGTTCTTC
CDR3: CASSLPTGGSYNEQFF

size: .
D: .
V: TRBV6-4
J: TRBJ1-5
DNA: TGTGCCACCTCAGAGTCAGATAGCAATCAGCCCCAGCATTTT
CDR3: CATSESDSNQPQHF

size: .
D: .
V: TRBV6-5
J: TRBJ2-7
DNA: TGTGCCAGCAGCTCTCCCGGCCTGAGCTACGAGCAGTACTTC
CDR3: CASSSPGLSYEQYF